A selection of T cell receptor beta chains follows, all from one sample in a study of blood T cell repertoires in COVID-19. TCRdb's copy holds only in-frame clones and misses some; the assay was immunoSEQ multiplex PCR. The sample carries 130,000 to 150,000 clones, less than 85% recorded once. Input material: peripheral blood. The receptors come from a woman of 80 years or more in a cohort sampled during active or convalescent COVID-19. Both conserved end residues are part of each CDR3. A D gene is named only where the DNA matches it firmly. Some rows mark clone size as missing; the rest say once, few, many or name a class of expanded clone.

v_gene	j_gene	len	d_gene	abundance	CDR3aa	CDR3nt
TRBV19	TRBJ2-7	14	NA	NA	CASSRGQTSYEQYF	TGTGCCAGTAGTAGGGGACAAACCTCCTACGAGCAGTACTTC
TRBV4-3	TRBJ2-3	16	TRBD2	NA	CATLDDGTSGTDTQYF	TGCGCCACCCTCGACGACGGGACTAGCGGCACAGATACGCAGTATTTT
TRBV28	TRBJ2-1	15	TRBD2	NA	CASTSGGAGNNEQFF	TGTGCCAGCACTAGCGGGGGGGCCGGGAACAATGAGCAGTTCTTC
TRBV11-3	TRBJ2-3	14	NA	NA	CASSLGSPRDTQYF	TGTGCCAGCAGCTTAGGGTCCCCCAGGGATACGCAGTATTTT
TRBV5-1	TRBJ2-3	15	NA	NA	CASSLDSAGTDTQYF	TGCGCCAGCAGCTTGGATAGTGCGGGCACAGATACGCAGTATTTT
TRBV19	TRBJ2-7	14	TRBD1	NA	CASSNGQGSYEQYF	TGTGCCAGTAGTAATGGACAGGGATCCTACGAGCAGTACTTC
TRBV19	TRBJ1-4	16	TRBD1	NA	CASRGTANRLNDKLFF	TGTGCCAGCCGCGGGACAGCGAACAGGCTAAATGACAAACTGTTTTTT
TRBV7-2	TRBJ2-7	12	NA	NA	CASSLALNEQYF	TGTGCCAGCAGCTTAGCGCTAAACGAGCAGTACTTC
TRBV18	TRBJ1-1	15	NA	NA	CASSRLTGGGTEAFF	TGTGCCAGCTCACGACTGACAGGCGGAGGCACTGAAGCTTTCTTT
TRBV7-9	TRBJ1-5	17	TRBD1	NA	CASSEVFTGTDNQPQHF	TGTGCCAGCAGCGAAGTGTTTACGGGGACAGACAATCAGCCCCAGCATTTT
TRBV7-2	TRBJ1-2	14	NA	NA	CASSLSGVNYGYTF	TGTGCCAGCAGCCTTTCAGGGGTGAACTATGGCTACACCTTC
TRBV6-5	TRBJ2-1	16	TRBD2	few	CASSYLSSGGRNEQFF	TGTGCCAGCAGTTACTTATCTAGCGGGGGGCGCAATGAGCAGTTCTTC
TRBV7-2	TRBJ1-5	16	TRBD1	NA	CASSLAGTGTNQPQHF	TGTGCCAGCAGCTTAGCTGGGACAGGGACAAATCAGCCCCAGCATTTT
TRBV19	TRBJ2-1	17	TRBD2	NA	CASSIPLGAGGNNEQFF	TGTGCCAGTAGTATTCCTCTAGGAGCGGGGGGGAACAATGAGCAGTTCTTC
TRBV9	TRBJ1-5	11	NA	NA	CASTINQPQHF	TGTGCCAGCACCATCAATCAGCCCCAGCATTTT
TRBV7-6	TRBJ2-2	17	TRBD1	NA	CASSLAGQGVRTGELFF	TGTGCCAGCAGCTTAGCTGGACAGGGGGTGAGGACCGGGGAGCTGTTTTTT
TRBV19	TRBJ2-2	18	TRBD1	NA	CASSTQPGQGRYTGELFF	TGTGCCAGTAGTACCCAGCCGGGACAGGGGCGGTACACCGGGGAGCTGTTTTTT
TRBV27	TRBJ1-4	14	TRBD1	few	CASSRDRANEKLFF	TGTGCCAGCAGCCGGGACAGGGCTAATGAAAAACTGTTTTTT
TRBV7-8	TRBJ1-2	14	NA	NA	CASSRGILAYGYTF	TGTGCCAGCAGCCGAGGTATATTAGCCTATGGCTACACCTTC
TRBV18	TRBJ1-2	15	TRBD1	few	CASSPTGAGNGGYTF	TGTGCCAGCTCTCCGACAGGGGCTGGGAATGGTGGCTACACCTTC
TRBV4-1	TRBJ2-5	17	NA	NA	CARSQGVLGGGRETQYF	TGCGCCCGCAGCCAAGGGGTGCTAGGGGGGGGGCGGGAGACCCAGTACTTC
TRBV19	TRBJ1-2	12	NA	NA	CASSSDSYGYTF	TGTGCCAGTAGTAGCGACAGCTATGGCTACACCTTC
TRBV28	TRBJ2-5	14	NA	NA	CASSFTGGQETQYF	TGTGCCAGCAGTTTTACCGGGGGCCAAGAGACCCAGTACTTC
TRBV28	TRBJ1-5	15	NA	NA	CASSIPQGSNQPQHF	TGTGCCAGCAGTATACCACAGGGTAGCAATCAGCCCCAGCATTTT
TRBV18	TRBJ1-5	14	NA	NA	CASSREPGNQPQHF	TGTGCCAGCTCCCGCGAACCGGGGAATCAGCCCCAGCATTTT
TRBV27	TRBJ1-1	13	NA	once	CASKEYDYTEAFF	TGTGCCAGCAAGGAATACGACTACACTGAAGCTTTCTTT
TRBV11-2	TRBJ2-3	13	NA	NA	CASTVKLQGEQYF	TGTGCCAGCACCGTAAAATTACAGGGTGAGCAGTATTTT
TRBV14	TRBJ1-2	15	NA	NA	CASSQDSPRDGGYTF	TGTGCCAGCAGCCAAGATTCGCCCAGGGATGGTGGCTACACCTTC
TRBV24-1	TRBJ2-5	16	TRBD2	NA	CATSDSRGGIQETQYF	TGTGCCACCAGTGATTCCCGGGGGGGAATCCAAGAGACCCAGTACTTC
TRBV3-1/TRBV3-2	TRBJ2-1	14	TRBD1	NA	CASSPGQVYNEQFF	TGTGCCAGCAGCCCGGGACAGGTATACAATGAGCAGTTCTTC
TRBV6-4	TRBJ1-1	15	TRBD1	NA	CASSGRLQGKTEAFF	TGTGCCAGCAGCGGAAGGCTACAGGGGAAGACTGAAGCTTTCTTT
TRBV3-1/TRBV3-2	TRBJ1-3	14	NA	NA	CASSQDRGTNTIYF	TGTGCCAGCAGCCAAGACAGGGGAACGAACACCATATATTTT
TRBV18	TRBJ2-2	13	NA	NA	CASSPVLTGELFF	TGTGCCAGCTCACCGGTACTCACCGGGGAGCTGTTTTTT
TRBV5-1	TRBJ1-2	14	NA	NA	CASSSPDRLGGYTF	TGCGCCAGCAGCTCACCAGACAGGTTAGGTGGCTACACCTTC
TRBV21-1	TRBJ1-5	14	NA	NA	CASLAGEGNQPQHF	TGTGCCAGCCTAGCGGGGGAAGGTAATCAGCCCCAGCATTTT
TRBV20-1	TRBJ1-4	11	NA	NA	CSLGQDEKLFF	TGCAGTCTGGGGCAAGATGAAAAACTGTTTTTT